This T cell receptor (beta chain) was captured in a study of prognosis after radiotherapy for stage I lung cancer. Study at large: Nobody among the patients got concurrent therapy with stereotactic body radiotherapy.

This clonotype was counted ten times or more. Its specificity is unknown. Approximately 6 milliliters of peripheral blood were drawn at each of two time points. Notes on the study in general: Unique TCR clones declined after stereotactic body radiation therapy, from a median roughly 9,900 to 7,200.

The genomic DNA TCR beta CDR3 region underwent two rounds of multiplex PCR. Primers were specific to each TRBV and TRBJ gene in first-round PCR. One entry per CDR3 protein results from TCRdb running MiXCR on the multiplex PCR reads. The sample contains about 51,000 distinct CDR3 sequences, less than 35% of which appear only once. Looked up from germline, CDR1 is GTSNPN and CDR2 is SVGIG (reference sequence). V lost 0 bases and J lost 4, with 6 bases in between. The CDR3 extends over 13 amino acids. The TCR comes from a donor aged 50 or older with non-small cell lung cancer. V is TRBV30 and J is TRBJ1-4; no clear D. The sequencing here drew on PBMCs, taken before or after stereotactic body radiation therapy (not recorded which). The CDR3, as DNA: TGTGCCTGGAGTGTCAGCCGTAATGAAAAACTGTTTTTT. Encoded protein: CAWSVSRNEKLFF.